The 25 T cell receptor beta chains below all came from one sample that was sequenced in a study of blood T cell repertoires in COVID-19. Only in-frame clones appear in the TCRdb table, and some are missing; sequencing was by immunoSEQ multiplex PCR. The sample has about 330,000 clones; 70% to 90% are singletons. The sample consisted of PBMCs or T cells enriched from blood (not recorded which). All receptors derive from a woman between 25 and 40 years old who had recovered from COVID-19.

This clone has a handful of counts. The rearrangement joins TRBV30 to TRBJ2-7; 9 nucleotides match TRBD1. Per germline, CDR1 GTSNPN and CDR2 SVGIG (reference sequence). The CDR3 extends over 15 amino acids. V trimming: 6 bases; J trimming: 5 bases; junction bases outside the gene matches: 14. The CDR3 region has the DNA TGTGCCTGCCCTACCGGGGGACAGGGTCGCAACGAGCAGTACTTC. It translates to CACPTGGQGRNEQYF.

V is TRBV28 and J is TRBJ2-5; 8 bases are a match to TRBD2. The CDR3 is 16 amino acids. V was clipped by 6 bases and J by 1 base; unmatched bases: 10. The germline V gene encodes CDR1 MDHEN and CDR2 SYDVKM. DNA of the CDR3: TGTGCCAGCAGCAAGGGCTGGGCGGGGGGCCAAGAGACCCAGTACTTC. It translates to CASSKGWAGGQETQYF.

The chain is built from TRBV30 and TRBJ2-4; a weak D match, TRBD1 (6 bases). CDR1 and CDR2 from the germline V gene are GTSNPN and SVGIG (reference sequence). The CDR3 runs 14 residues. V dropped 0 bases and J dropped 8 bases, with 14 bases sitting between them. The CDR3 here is CAWSVGGVTDIQYF. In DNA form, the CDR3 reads TGTGCCTGGAGTGTAGGGGGTGTTACGGACATTCAGTACTTC.

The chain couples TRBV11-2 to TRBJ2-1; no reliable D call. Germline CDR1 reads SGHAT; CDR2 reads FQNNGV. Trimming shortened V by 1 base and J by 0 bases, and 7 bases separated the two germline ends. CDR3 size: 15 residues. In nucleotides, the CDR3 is TGTGCCAGCAGCTTAGGGCGGAGCTCCTACAATGAGCAGTTCTTC. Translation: CASSLGRSSYNEQFF.

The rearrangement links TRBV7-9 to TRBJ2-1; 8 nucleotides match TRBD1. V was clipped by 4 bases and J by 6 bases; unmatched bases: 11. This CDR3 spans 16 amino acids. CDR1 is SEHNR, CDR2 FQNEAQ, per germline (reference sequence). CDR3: CASSSITGTGANEQFF. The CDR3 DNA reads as TGTGCCAGCAGCTCGATAACCGGGACAGGTGCCAATGAGCAGTTCTTC.

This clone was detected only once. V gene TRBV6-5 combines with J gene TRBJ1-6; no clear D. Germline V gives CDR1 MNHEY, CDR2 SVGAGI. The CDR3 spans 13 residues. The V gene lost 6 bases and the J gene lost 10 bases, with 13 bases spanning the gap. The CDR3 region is CASRFSGGSPLHF. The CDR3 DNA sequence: TGTGCCAGCAGGTTCTCGGGAGGGTCACCCCTCCACTTT.

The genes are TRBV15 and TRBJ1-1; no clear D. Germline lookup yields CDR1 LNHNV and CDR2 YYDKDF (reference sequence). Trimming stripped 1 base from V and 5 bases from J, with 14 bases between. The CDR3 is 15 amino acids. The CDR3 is CATSRAERYKTEAFF. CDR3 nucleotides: TGTGCCACCAGCAGAGCCGAACGATACAAAACTGAAGCTTTCTTT.

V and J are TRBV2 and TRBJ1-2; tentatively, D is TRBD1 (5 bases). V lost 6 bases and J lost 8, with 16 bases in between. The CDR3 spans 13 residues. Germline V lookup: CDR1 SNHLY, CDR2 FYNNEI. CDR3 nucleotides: TGTGCCAGCAGCGAAACAGGCGGACGCGGCTACACCTTC. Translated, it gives CASSETGGRGYTF.

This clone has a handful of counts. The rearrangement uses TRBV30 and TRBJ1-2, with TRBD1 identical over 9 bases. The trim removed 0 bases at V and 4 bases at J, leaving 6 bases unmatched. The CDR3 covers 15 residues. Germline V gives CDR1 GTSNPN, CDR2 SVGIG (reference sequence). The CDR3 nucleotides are TGTGCCTGGAGTGTACCCGGACAGGGGATCTATGGCTACACCTTC. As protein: CAWSVPGQGIYGYTF.

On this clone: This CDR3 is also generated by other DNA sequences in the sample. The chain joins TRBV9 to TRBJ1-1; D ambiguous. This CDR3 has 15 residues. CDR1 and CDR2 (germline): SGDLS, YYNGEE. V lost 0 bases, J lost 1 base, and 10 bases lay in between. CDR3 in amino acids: CASSVGVGGNTEAFF. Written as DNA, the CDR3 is TGTGCCAGCAGCGTAGGAGTAGGCGGGAACACTGAAGCTTTCTTT.

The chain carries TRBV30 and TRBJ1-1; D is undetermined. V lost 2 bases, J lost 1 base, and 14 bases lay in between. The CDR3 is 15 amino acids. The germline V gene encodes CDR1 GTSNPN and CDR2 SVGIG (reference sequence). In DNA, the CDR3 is TGTGCCTGGAGTCCCATCCAACCGCGGAACACTGAAGCTTTCTTT. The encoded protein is CAWSPIQPRNTEAFF.

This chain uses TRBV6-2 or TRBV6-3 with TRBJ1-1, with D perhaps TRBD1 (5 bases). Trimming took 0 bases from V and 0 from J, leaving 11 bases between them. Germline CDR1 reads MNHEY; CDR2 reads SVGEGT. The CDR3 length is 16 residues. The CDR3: CASSYSLDSLNTEAFF. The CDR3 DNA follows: TGTGCCAGCAGTTACTCGCTTGACAGCCTGAACACTGAAGCTTTCTTT.

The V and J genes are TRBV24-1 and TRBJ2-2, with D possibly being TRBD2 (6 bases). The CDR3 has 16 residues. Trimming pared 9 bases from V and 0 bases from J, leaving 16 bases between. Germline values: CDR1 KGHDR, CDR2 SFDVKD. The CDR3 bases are TGTGCCACCTCGAACTCCGCGGGGACGAACACCGGGGAGCTGTTTTTT. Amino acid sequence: CATSNSAGTNTGELFF.

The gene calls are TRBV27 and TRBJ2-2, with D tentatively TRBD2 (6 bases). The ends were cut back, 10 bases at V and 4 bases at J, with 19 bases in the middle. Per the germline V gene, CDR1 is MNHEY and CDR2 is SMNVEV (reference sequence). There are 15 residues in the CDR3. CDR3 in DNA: TGTGCCACCCTCGCGCGGGGTTCGACCACCGGGGAGCTGTTTTTT. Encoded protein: CATLARGSTTGELFF.

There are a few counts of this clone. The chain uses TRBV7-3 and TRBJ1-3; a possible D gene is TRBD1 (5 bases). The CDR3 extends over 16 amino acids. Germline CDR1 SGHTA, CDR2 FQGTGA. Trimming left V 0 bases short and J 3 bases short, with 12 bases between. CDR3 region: CASSLTGAGGGNTIYF. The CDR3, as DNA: TGTGCCAGCAGCTTAACTGGGGCCGGGGGTGGAAACACCATATATTTT.

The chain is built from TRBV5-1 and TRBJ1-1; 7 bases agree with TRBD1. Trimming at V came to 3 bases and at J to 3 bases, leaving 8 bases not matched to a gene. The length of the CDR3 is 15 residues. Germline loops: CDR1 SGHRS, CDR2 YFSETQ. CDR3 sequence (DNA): TGCGCCAGCAGCTACAACAGGGGTGGGGACACTGAAGCTTTCTTT. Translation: CASSYNRGGDTEAFF.

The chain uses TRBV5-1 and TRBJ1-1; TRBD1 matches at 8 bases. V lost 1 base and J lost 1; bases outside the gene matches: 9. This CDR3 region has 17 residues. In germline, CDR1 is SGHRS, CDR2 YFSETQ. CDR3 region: CASSLTGQAHRNTEAFF. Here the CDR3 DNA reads TGCGCCAGCAGCTTGACGGGACAGGCCCACCGGAACACTGAAGCTTTCTTT.

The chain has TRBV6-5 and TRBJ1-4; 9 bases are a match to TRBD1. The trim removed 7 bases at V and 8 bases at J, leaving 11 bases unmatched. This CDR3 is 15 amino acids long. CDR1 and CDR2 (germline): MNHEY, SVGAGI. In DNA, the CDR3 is TGTGCCAGCAAGCGGGACAGGGTGTCGGGAGAAAAACTGTTTTTT. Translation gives CASKRDRVSGEKLFF.

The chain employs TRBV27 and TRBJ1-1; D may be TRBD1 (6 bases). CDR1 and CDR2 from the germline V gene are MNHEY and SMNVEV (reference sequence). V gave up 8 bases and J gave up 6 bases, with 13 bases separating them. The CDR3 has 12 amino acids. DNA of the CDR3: TGTGCCAGCGGCAACAGGGTAGCTGAAGCTTTCTTT. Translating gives CASGNRVAEAFF.

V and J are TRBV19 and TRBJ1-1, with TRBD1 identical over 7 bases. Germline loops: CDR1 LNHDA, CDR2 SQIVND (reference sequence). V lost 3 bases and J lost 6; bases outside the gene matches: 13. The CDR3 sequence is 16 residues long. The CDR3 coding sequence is TGTGCCAGTAGTATTTCTACCAGACAGGGAGGCGCTGAAGCTTTCTTT. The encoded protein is CASSISTRQGGAEAFF.

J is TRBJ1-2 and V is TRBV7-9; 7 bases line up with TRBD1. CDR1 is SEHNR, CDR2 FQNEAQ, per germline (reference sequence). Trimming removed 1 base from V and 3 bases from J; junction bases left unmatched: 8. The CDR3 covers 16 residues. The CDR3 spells CASSLESLGQDYGYTF. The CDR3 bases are TGTGCCAGCAGCTTAGAGTCTTTAGGACAGGACTATGGCTACACCTTC. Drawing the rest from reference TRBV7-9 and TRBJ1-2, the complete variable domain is DTGVSQNPRHKITKRGQNVTFRCDPISEHNRLYWYRQTLGQGPEFLTYFQNEAQLEKSRLLSDRFSAERPKGSFSTLEIQRTEQGDSAMYLCASSLESLGQDYGYTFGSGTRLTVV.

Here the CDR3 reads CAWSPGQGAYGYTF. CDR3 sequence (DNA): TGTGCCTGGAGTCCGGGACAGGGGGCCTATGGCTACACCTTC. The V gene is TRBV30, the J gene TRBJ1-2; 12 nucleotides match TRBD1. Unmatched junction bases numbered 2, after V lost 2 bases and J lost 4 bases. The CDR3 has 14 residues. Germline values: CDR1 GTSNPN, CDR2 SVGIG (reference sequence).

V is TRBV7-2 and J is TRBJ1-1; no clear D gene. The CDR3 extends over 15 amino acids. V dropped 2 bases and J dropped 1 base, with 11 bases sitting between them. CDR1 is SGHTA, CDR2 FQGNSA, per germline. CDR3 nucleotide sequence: TGTGCCAGCAGCTTAATCGCGTCTGGGAACACTGAAGCTTTCTTT. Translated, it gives CASSLIASGNTEAFF.

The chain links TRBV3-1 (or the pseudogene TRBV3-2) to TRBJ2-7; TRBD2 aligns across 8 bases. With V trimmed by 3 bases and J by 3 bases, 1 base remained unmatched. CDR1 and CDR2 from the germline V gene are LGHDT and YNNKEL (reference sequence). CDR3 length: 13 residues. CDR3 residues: CASSHRGGYEQYF. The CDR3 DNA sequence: TGTGCCAGCAGCCACCGGGGGGGCTACGAGCAGTACTTC.

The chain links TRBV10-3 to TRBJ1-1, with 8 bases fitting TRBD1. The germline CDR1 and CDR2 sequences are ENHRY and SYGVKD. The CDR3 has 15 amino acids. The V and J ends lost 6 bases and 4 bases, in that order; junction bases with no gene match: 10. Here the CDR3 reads CAISAPGQGATEAFF. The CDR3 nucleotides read TGTGCCATCAGCGCCCCTGGACAGGGTGCCACTGAAGCTTTCTTT.